These 5 T cell receptor beta chains were sequenced from one sample in a study of PD-1 blockade in classical Hodgkin lymphoma. Brentuximab vedotin exposure varied among the patients, all of whom had relapsed after autologous stem cell transplantation. Using magnetic negative selection, the CD4+ T cells were separated out of thawed PBMCs. Sequencing was performed with immunoSEQ multiplex PCR; in TCRdb, only in-frame clones are kept and a portion is missing. The sample records about 12,000 clones, approximately 79% being singletons. The sequencing used CD4+ T cells from blood, collected at baseline. The receptors originated from a human donor with classical Hodgkin lymphoma.

The chain uses TRBV11-2 and TRBJ2-7; 7 bases fit TRBD2. The CDR3 is 17 residues long. In germline, CDR1 is SGHAT, CDR2 FQNNGV. V shed 1 base, J shed 7 bases, and the junction held 16 bases outside the gene matches. The CDR3 sequence is CASSLGSVGKGLREQYF. In DNA, the CDR3 is TGTGCCAGCAGCTTAGGGTCAGTCGGGAAGGGACTACGGGAGCAGTACTTC.

CDR3 region: CASSLGQGATQYF. Written as DNA, the CDR3 is TGTGCCAGCAGCTTAGGCCAGGGGGCGACCCAGTACTTC. J is TRBJ2-5 and V is TRBV7-2, with 8 bases identical to TRBD1. V shed 1 base and J 7 bases; nucleotides not matched to a gene: 2. From germline, CDR1 is SGHTA and CDR2 FQGNSA. CDR3 length equals 13 residues.

This clone has more than one count but fewer than ten. CDR3 in amino acids: CASSDSGQGGQETQYF. CDR3 nucleotides: TGTGCCAGCAGTGACTCAGGACAGGGTGGCCAAGAGACCCAGTACTTC. The V call is TRBV6-4, the J call TRBJ2-5; 8 bases match TRBD1. Trimming took 0 bases from V and 1 from J; bases not matched to a gene: 4. Germline CDR1 and CDR2: MRHNA and SNTAGT. This CDR3 spans 16 amino acids.

The chain is built from TRBV6-1 and TRBJ2-4; the D call may be TRBD1 or TRBD2 (5 bases each). There are 18 residues in the CDR3. Germline V gene lookup returns CDR1 MNHNS and CDR2 SASEGT. The V and J ends lost 1 base and 3 bases respectively, with 19 bases between them. The CDR3 protein is CASSEEIFGVGVKNIQYF. The CDR3, as DNA: TGTGCCAGCAGTGAAGAAATTTTCGGAGTGGGGGTCAAAAACATTCAGTACTTC.

The chain combines TRBV7-9 with TRBJ2-5; D gene uncertain. Per germline, CDR1 SEHNR and CDR2 FQNEAQ (reference sequence). Trimming stripped 2 bases from V and 5 bases from J, with 24 bases between. The CDR3 spans 18 residues. This CDR3 is CASSLSFLHGNPGETQYF. DNA for the CDR3: TGTGCCAGCAGCTTATCCTTCCTACACGGTAATCCTGGGGAGACCCAGTACTTC.